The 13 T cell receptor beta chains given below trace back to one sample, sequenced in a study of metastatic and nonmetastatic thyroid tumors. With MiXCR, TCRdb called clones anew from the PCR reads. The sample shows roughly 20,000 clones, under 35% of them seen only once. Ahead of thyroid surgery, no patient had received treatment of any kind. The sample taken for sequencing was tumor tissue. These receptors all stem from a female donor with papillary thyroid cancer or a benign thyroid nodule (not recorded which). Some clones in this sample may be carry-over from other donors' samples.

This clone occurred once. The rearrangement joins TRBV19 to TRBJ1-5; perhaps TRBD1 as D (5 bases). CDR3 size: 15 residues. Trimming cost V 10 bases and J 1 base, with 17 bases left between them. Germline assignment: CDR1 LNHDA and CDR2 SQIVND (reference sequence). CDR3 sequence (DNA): TGTGCCACCCTCCTATCCTCAGGGAGCAATCAGCCCCAGCATTTT. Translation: CATLLSSGSNQPQHF.

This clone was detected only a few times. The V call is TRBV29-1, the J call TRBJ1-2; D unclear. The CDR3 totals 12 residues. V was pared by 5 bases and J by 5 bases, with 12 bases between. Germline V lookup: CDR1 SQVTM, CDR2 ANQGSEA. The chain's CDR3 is CSVPNPRYGYTF. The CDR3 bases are TGCAGCGTTCCAAACCCGAGGTATGGCTACACCTTC.

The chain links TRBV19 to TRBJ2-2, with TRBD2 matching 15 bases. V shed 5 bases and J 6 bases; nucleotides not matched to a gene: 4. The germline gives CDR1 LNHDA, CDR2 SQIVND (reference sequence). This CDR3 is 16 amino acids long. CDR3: CASSRGLAGGPGELFF. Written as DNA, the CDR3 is TGTGCCAGTAGTCGCGGACTAGCGGGAGGGCCCGGGGAGCTGTTTTTT.

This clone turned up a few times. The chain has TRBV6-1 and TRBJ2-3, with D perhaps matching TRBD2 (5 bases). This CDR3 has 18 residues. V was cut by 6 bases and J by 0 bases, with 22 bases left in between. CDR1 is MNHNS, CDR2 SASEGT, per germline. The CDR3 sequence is CASREGRLVSASTDTQYF. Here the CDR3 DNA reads TGTGCCAGCAGAGAGGGCCGACTGGTTTCCGCTAGCACAGATACGCAGTATTTT.

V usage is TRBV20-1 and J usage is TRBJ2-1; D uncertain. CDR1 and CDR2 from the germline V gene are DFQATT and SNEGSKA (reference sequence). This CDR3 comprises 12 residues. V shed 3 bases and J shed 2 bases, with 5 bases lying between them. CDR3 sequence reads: CSASQTYNEQFF. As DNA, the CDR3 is TGCAGTGCTAGCCAGACCTACAATGAGCAGTTCTTC.

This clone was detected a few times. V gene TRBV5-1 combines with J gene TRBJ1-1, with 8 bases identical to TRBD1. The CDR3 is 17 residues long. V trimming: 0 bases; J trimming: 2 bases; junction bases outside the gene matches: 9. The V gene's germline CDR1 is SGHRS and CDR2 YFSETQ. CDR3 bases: TGCGCCAGCAGCTTGGGTGAGACAGGGGCGGGCAACACTGAAGCTTTCTTT. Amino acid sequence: CASSLGETGAGNTEAFF.

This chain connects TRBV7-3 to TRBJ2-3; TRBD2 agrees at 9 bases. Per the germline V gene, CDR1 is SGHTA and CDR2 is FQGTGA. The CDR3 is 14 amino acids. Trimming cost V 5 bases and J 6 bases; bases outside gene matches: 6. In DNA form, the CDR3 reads TGTGCCAGCAGCCGGGCGGGAGGGCCGGATACGCAGTATTTT. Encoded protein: CASSRAGGPDTQYF.

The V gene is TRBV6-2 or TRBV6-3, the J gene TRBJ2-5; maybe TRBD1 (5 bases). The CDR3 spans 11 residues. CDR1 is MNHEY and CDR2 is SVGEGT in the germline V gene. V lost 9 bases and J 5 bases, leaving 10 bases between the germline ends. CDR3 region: CARNPGETQYF. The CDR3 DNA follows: TGTGCCAGGAACCCAGGGGAGACCCAGTACTTC.

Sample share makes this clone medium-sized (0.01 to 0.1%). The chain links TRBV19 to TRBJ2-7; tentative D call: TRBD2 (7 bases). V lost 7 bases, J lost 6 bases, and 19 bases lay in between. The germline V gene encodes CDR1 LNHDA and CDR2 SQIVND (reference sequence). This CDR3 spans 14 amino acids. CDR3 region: CASKRDYGGSEQYF. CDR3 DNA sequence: TGTGCCAGTAAGAGGGACTACGGGGGCTCCGAGCAGTACTTC.

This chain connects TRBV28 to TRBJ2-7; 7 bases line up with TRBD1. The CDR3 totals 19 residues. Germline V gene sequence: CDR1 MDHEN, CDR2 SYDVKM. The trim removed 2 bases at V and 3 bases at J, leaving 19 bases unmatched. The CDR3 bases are TGTGCCAGCAGTTTAATACTCAGGGGGACAGACATCCTCAACTACGAGCAGTACTTC. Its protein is CASSLILRGTDILNYEQYF.

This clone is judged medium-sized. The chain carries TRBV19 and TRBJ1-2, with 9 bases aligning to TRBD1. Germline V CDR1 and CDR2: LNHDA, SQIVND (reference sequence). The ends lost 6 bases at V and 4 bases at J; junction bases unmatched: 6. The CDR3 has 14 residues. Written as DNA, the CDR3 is TGTGCCAGTAGCCGGGACAGGGCCAGCTATGGCTACACCTTC. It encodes CASSRDRASYGYTF.

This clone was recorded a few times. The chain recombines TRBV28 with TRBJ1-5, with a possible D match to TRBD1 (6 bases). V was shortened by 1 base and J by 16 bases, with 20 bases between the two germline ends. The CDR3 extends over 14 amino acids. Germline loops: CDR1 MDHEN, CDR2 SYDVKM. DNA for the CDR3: TGTGCCAGCAGTTTATCAGGGGAGCGGCAGCCCCCACATTTT. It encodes CASSLSGERQPPHF.

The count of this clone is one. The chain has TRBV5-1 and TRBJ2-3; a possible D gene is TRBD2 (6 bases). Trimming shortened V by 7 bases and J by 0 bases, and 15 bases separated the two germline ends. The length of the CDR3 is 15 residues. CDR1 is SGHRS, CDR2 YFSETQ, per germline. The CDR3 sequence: CASYYRDSSTDTQYF. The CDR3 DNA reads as TGCGCCAGCTACTACCGGGACTCTAGCACAGATACGCAGTATTTT.